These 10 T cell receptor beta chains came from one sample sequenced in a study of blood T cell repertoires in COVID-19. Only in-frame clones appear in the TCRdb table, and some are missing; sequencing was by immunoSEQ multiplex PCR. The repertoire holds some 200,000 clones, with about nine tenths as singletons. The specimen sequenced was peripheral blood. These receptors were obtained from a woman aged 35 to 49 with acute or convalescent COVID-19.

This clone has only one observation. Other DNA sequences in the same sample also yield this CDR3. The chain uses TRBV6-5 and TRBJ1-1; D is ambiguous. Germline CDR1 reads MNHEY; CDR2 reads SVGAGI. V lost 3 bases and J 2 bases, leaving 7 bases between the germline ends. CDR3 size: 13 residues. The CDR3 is CASSYGQNTEAFF. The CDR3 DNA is TGTGCCAGCAGTTATGGCCAAAACACTGAAGCTTTCTTT.

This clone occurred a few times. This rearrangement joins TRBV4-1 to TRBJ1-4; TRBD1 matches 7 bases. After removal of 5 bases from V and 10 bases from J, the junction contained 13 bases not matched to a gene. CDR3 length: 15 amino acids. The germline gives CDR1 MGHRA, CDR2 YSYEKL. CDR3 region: CASSTPQGRLGKLFF. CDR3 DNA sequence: TGCGCCAGCAGCACCCCACAGGGGAGGTTAGGAAAACTGTTTTTT.

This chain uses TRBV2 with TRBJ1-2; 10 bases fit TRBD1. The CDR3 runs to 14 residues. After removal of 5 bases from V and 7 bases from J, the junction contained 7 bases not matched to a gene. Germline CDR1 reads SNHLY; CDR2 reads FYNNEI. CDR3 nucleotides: TGTGCCAGCAGTATGAGGGGACAGGGGTTTGGCTACACCTTC. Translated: CASSMRGQGFGYTF.

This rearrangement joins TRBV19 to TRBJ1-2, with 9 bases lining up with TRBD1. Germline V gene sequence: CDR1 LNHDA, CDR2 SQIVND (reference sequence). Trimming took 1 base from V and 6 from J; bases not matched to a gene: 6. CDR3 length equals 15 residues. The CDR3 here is CASSIGDRALNGYTF. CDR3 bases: TGTGCCAGTAGTATAGGGGACAGGGCGCTGAATGGCTACACCTTC.

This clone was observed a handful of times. The CDR3 coding sequence is TGTGCCAGCAGCAGCAGGTTTACCTCCTACGAGCAGTACGTC. Translation gives CASSSRFTSYEQYV. The chain employs TRBV5-6 and TRBJ2-7, with D unclear. V shed 4 bases and J shed 0 bases, with 11 bases lying between them. Germline values: CDR1 SGHDT, CDR2 YYEEEE. The CDR3 runs 14 residues.

Written as DNA, the CDR3 is TGTGCCAGCAGCTTTACGGTGAACTATGGCTACACCTTC. Its protein product is CASSFTVNYGYTF. V and J are TRBV7-2 and TRBJ1-2; D not certain. V was shortened by 3 bases and J by 2 bases, with 7 bases between the two germline ends. Germline V gene sequence: CDR1 SGHTA, CDR2 FQGNSA. This CDR3 has 13 amino acids.

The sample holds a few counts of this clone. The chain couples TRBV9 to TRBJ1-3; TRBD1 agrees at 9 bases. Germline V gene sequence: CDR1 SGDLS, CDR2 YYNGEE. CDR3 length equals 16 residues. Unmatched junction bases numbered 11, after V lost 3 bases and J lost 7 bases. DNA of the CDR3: TGTGCCAGCAGCGCGTCTGGGACAGGGATTAGGAACACCATATATTTT. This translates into CASSASGTGIRNTIYF.

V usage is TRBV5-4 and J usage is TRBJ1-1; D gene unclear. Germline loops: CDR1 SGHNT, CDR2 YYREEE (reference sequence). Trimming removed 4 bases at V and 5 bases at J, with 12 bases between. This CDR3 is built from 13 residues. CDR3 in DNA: TGTGCCAGCAGCGCCAACTATATGACTGAAGCTTTCTTT. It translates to CASSANYMTEAFF.

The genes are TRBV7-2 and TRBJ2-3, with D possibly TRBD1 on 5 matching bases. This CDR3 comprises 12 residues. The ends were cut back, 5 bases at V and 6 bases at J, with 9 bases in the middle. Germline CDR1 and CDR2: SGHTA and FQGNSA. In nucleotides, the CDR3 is TGTGCCAGCAGCCGTCCAGGGGATACGCAGTATTTT. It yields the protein CASSRPGDTQYF.

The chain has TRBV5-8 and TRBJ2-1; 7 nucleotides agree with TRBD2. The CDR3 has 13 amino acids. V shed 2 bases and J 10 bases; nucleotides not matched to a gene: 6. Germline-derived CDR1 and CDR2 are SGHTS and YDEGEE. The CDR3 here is CASSLLLAREQFF. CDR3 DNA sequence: TGTGCCAGCAGCTTACTACTAGCGCGGGAGCAGTTCTTC.